The 25 T cell receptor beta chains below all came from one sample that was sequenced in a study of CD8+ T cells in alopecia areata. Extracted RNA was reverse transcribed, and the resulting cDNA served as sequencing template. Repertoires were generated with immunoSEQ multiplex PCR, while TCRdb's copy carries only in-frame clones and drops some. The sample consists of fewer than 250,000 clones, about two fifths of them appearing once. Treatment meaning: oral pan-JAK inhibitor, 5-10 mg twice daily. This material consisted of CD4+ T cells sorted from blood, taken at approximately week 30, from a patient treated with tofacitinib. Receptor source: a human donor with alopecia areata.

This clone has only a few counts. This chain joins TRBV30 and TRBJ1-1; D may be TRBD1 (6 bases). Trimming pared 0 bases from V and 5 bases from J, leaving 22 bases between. The CDR3 has 17 residues. The V gene's germline CDR1 is GTSNPN and CDR2 SVGIG (reference sequence). The CDR3 here is CAWSVLPQAQGGTEAFF. The CDR3 region has the DNA TGTGCCTGGAGTGTACTTCCGCAGGCACAGGGAGGAACTGAAGCTTTCTTT.

The chain combines TRBV27 with TRBJ2-4; D remains ambiguous. The germline V gene encodes CDR1 MNHEY and CDR2 SMNVEV (reference sequence). V lost 6 bases, J lost 7 bases, and 19 bases lay in between. The CDR3 is 15 amino acids. CDR3 bases: TGTGCCAGCAGGCCCAGTTTTAGGGTTGGGAACATTCAGTACTTC. Its protein is CASRPSFRVGNIQYF.

This clone has a handful of counts. The V gene is TRBV29-1, the J gene TRBJ1-1, with D possibly being TRBD1 (6 bases). The CDR3 runs 13 residues. Trimming shortened V by 4 bases and J by 5 bases, and 14 bases separated the two germline ends. Germline V gene lookup returns CDR1 SQVTM and CDR2 ANQGSEA. CDR3 sequence: CSVVGQGNTEAFF. The CDR3 region has the DNA TGCAGCGTTGTTGGCCAGGGGAATACTGAAGCTTTCTTT.

In its sample, this clone was seen a few times. The V and J genes are TRBV9 and TRBJ2-1; 9 bases match TRBD1. Germline V gene lookup returns CDR1 SGDLS and CDR2 YYNGEE. The CDR3 is made up of 15 amino acids. J gave up 7 bases and V 0 bases, and 5 bases lay outside the gene matches. CDR3 region: CASSVEQGAWNEQFF. The CDR3 DNA is TGTGCCAGCAGCGTAGAACAGGGGGCTTGGAATGAGCAGTTCTTC.

Notes on this clone: The sample carries other DNA sequences with the same CDR3. The chain employs TRBV30 and TRBJ1-4; D unclear. V gave up 3 bases and J gave up 7 bases, with 9 bases separating them. This CDR3 is 12 amino acids long. Germline CDR1 is GTSNPN and CDR2 is SVGIG (reference sequence). CDR3 DNA: TGTGCCTGGAGCCCCTCTGGTGAAAAACTGTTTTTT. Translation: CAWSPSGEKLFF.

This clone showed up just a few times. The rearrangement joins TRBV29-1 to TRBJ1-2; 10 nucleotides align to TRBD1. Looked up from germline, CDR1 is SQVTM and CDR2 is ANQGSEA. Losses at the gene ends were 4 bases for V and 5 bases for J; bases not matched to a gene: 4. The CDR3 has 13 amino acids. The CDR3 DNA sequence: TGCAGCGTTGTGCTGGGACAGGGGTATGGCTACACCTTC. Its translation is CSVVLGQGYGYTF.

V and J are TRBV29-1 and TRBJ1-1; weak D call: TRBD1 (6 bases). V lost 3 bases and J 1 base, leaving 9 bases between the germline ends. The CDR3 is made up of 13 amino acids. Germline assignment: CDR1 SQVTM and CDR2 ANQGSEA. The DNA of the CDR3 is TGCAGCGTTGACAGGACAGAGAACACTGAAGCTTTCTTT. The encoded protein is CSVDRTENTEAFF.

This clone was detected only a few times. A read error may account for a junction end that differs from germline. DNA of the CDR3: TGTGCTAGCAGCCGGGATGTACGGGATACGCAGTATTTT. Protein sequence: CASSRDVRDTQYF. This chain links TRBV7-7 with TRBJ2-3, with D maybe TRBD2 (5 bases). The CDR3 is 13 amino acids. Germline V gives CDR1 SSHAT, CDR2 FNYEAQ (reference sequence).

This clone was recorded many times. J is TRBJ2-1 and V is TRBV5-4; possibly TRBD1 for D (6 bases). The CDR3 sequence is 14 residues long. Trimming shortened V by 4 bases and J by 4 bases, and 12 bases separated the two germline ends. Germline assignment: CDR1 SGHNT and CDR2 YYREEE (reference sequence). The CDR3 bases are TGTGCCAGCAGCGCAGGGGACCAATACAATGAGCAGTTCTTC. This encodes CASSAGDQYNEQFF.

V usage is TRBV10-3 and J usage is TRBJ2-7, with 13 bases that match TRBD2. The CDR3 runs to 17 residues. With V trimmed by 3 bases and J by 2 bases, 7 bases remained unmatched. Germline V gives CDR1 ENHRY, CDR2 SYGVKD. The CDR3 DNA is TGTGCCATCAGTGACGAACGGACTAGCGGGAGTCCCTACGAGCAGTACTTC. Translated: CAISDERTSGSPYEQYF.

The chain combines TRBV6-1 with TRBJ2-7; a possible D gene is TRBD2 (5 bases). Trimming pared 1 base from V and 4 bases from J, leaving 17 bases between. Germline assignment: CDR1 MNHNS and CDR2 SASEGT. The CDR3 runs 16 residues. This CDR3 is CASSEEGRGGGYEQYF. As DNA, the CDR3 is TGTGCCAGCAGTGAAGAGGGTAGAGGAGGTGGATACGAGCAGTACTTC.

This clone has only a few counts. This sequence joins TRBV5-4 and TRBJ2-3; 8 nucleotides agree with TRBD2. CDR1 is SGHNT, CDR2 YYREEE, per germline (reference sequence). V lost 3 bases, J lost 3 bases, and 6 bases stayed unmatched. The CDR3 extends over 15 amino acids. The CDR3 loop is CASSSLIAGTDTQYF. The CDR3 DNA is TGTGCCAGCAGCTCGCTAATAGCGGGGACAGATACGCAGTATTTT.

The chain couples TRBV5-4 to TRBJ1-4; 7 bases map to TRBD1. The germline gives CDR1 SGHNT, CDR2 YYREEE (reference sequence). This CDR3 region has 13 residues. The V and J ends lost 5 bases and 2 bases, in that order; junction bases with no gene match: 0. CDR3 nucleotide sequence: TGTGCCAGCAGGGGACAGACTAATGAAAAACTGTTTTTT. It encodes CASRGQTNEKLFF.

CDR3 sequence reads: CSVAHGYTF. CDR3 sequence (DNA): TGCAGCGTTGCACATGGCTACACCTTC. V gene TRBV29-1 combines with J gene TRBJ1-2; no reliable D call. The V and J ends lost 4 bases and 6 bases respectively, with 3 bases between them. The germline V gene encodes CDR1 SQVTM and CDR2 ANQGSEA. CDR3 size: 9 residues. Supplemented by reference TRBV29-1 and TRBJ1-2, the full variable domain reads SAVISQKPSRDICQRGTSLTIQCQVDSQVTMMFWYRQQPGQSLTLIATANQGSEATYESGFVIDKFPISRPNLTFSTLTVSNMSPEDSSIYLCSVAHGYTFGSGTRLTVV.

This clone was seen more than once but under ten times. This sequence joins TRBV10-3 and TRBJ2-7; D gene unclear. The germline V and J ends were trimmed by 10 bases and 5 bases, with 18 bases remaining between them. CDR1 and CDR2 (germline): ENHRY, SYGVKD. The length of the CDR3 is 13 residues. CDR3 nucleotides: TGTGCCACCGGACGGAGCTTTGAGGACGAGCAGTACTTC. It yields the protein CATGRSFEDEQYF.

This clone was seen more than once but under ten times. The rearrangement links TRBV5-1 to TRBJ2-5; D may be TRBD1 (6 bases). The V gene's germline CDR1 is SGHRS and CDR2 YFSETQ. The V end lost 2 bases, the J end lost 0 bases, and 8 bases lay between the germline ends. The CDR3 is made up of 14 amino acids. This CDR3 reads CASSFQGHQETQYF. As DNA, the CDR3 is TGCGCCAGCAGCTTTCAGGGGCACCAAGAGACCCAGTACTTC.

This clone has a handful of counts. The chain carries TRBV6-5 and TRBJ2-7; D is possibly TRBD1 (5 bases). In germline, CDR1 is MNHEY, CDR2 SVGAGI. CDR3 length: 13 amino acids. V lost 6 bases to trimming and J lost 3 bases, with 12 bases between them. In DNA form, the CDR3 reads TGTGCCAGCAGCACACAGGTTCGCTACGAGCAGTACTTC. Amino acid sequence: CASSTQVRYEQYF.

This rearrangement joins TRBV30 to TRBJ1-4; D gene uncertain. The germline V gene has CDR1 GTSNPN and CDR2 SVGIG (reference sequence). V lost 1 base and J lost 0, with 9 bases in between. The length of the CDR3 is 15 residues. CDR3 in amino acids: CAWSAGRTTNEKLFF. Here the CDR3 DNA reads TGTGCCTGGAGTGCCGGACGTACAACTAATGAAAAACTGTTTTTT.

The V and J genes are TRBV11-2 and TRBJ1-4, with a possible D match to TRBD1 (5 bases). Germline CDR1 reads SGHAT; CDR2 reads FQNNGV. The CDR3 spans 17 residues. V was pared by 5 bases and J by 5 bases, with 21 bases between. The CDR3 DNA sequence: TGTGCCAGCAGCCAGCCCGCGGGGCGGCCGATGAATGAAAAACTGTTTTTT. Protein: CASSQPAGRPMNEKLFF.

The chain is built from TRBV7-2 and TRBJ1-2, with D perhaps TRBD1 (6 bases). CDR1 is SGHTA, CDR2 FQGNSA, per germline. The CDR3 loop spans 13 amino acids. V dropped 5 bases and J dropped 8 bases, with 15 bases sitting between them. The CDR3 protein is CASSPGGARGYTF. In DNA form, the CDR3 reads TGTGCCAGCAGCCCCGGGGGGGCTCGGGGCTACACCTTC.

The chain couples TRBV5-1 to TRBJ1-2; D is undetermined. This CDR3 is 13 amino acids long. Germline CDR1 is SGHRS and CDR2 is YFSETQ. V shed 0 bases and J shed 10 bases, with 13 bases lying between them. The CDR3 spells CASSLAGRSPYTF. The CDR3 DNA reads TGCGCCAGCAGCTTGGCCGGCAGGTCCCCCTACACCTTC.

In its sample, this clone was seen a few times. The chain combines TRBV29-1 with TRBJ1-2, with D perhaps TRBD1 (6 bases). Between the trimmed V and J ends, which lost 3 bases and 2 bases, there was a span of 10 bases. CDR1 and CDR2 from the germline V gene are SQVTM and ANQGSEA. The CDR3 sequence is 13 residues long. CDR3 bases: TGCAGCGTTGATTTGGACAGCAACTATGGCTACACCTTC. It specifies CSVDLDSNYGYTF.

The CDR3 region is CASSQPGQGSWNTEAFF. In DNA form, the CDR3 reads TGCGCCAGCAGCCAACCGGGACAGGGGAGCTGGAACACTGAAGCTTTCTTT. The chain uses TRBV4-1 and TRBJ1-1, with 10 bases fitting TRBD1. The ends lost 2 bases at V and 1 base at J; junction bases unmatched: 7. The germline V gene encodes CDR1 MGHRA and CDR2 YSYEKL. The CDR3 sequence is 17 residues long.

This clone occurred a few times. The chain couples TRBV29-1 to TRBJ1-2; TRBD1 might be the D (6 bases). Germline values: CDR1 SQVTM, CDR2 ANQGSEA. V lost 4 bases and J 3 bases, leaving 12 bases between the germline ends. The CDR3 has 13 residues. The CDR3 DNA reads as TGCAGCGTTGGGGACATCCTGGACTATGGCTACACCTTC. Amino acid sequence: CSVGDILDYGYTF.

This chain uses TRBV5-1 with TRBJ2-3; tentatively, D is TRBD1 or TRBD2 (5 bases each). Germline lookup yields CDR1 SGHRS and CDR2 YFSETQ. V was pared by 2 bases and J by 0 bases, with 7 bases between. The CDR3 extends over 14 amino acids. As DNA, the CDR3 is TGCGCCAGCAGCTTTGAGGGGAGCACAGATACGCAGTATTTT. Encoded protein: CASSFEGSTDTQYF.